The text below deals with one TCR beta chain. What it recognizes is unknown. Of the isolated RNA, all was reverse transcribed, and so the sequenced material was expressed TCRB transcripts. Assay used: immunoSEQ multiplex PCR; TCRdb lists only in-frame clones, some missing. Among over 700,000 clones listed, roughly 16% were seen once. Sorted CD4+ subsets: naive, central memory, regulatory, stem cell-like memory (CD45RO/CCR7/CD25/CD127/CD95/CD27 panel). The ends were cut back, 4 bases at V and 0 bases at J, with 4 bases in the middle. Germline assignment: CDR1 LNHDA and CDR2 SQIVND (reference sequence). The CDR3 totals 13 residues. These data are taken from a study of beta chain features in type 1 diabetes. Study background: Patient and healthy donor groups were alike in age, gender and cell yields. Study-wide points: Insertions were fewer and deletions more numerous at VDJ junctions in type 1 diabetes patients.

The specimen was naive CD4+ T cells from blood. This TCR was sampled from a woman between 18 and 30 years old in good health. The V gene is TRBV19, the J gene TRBJ1-3; D ambiguous. The CDR3 sequence is CASSSVSGNTIYF. The CDR3 nucleotides read TGTGCCAGTAGTAGCGTCTCTGGAAACACCATATATTTT. Drawing the rest from reference TRBV19 and TRBJ1-3, the complete variable domain is DGGITQSPKYLFRKEGQNVTLSCEQNLNHDAMYWYRQDPGQGLRLIYYSQIVNDFQKGDIAEGYSVSREKKESFPLTVTSAQKNPTAFYLCASSSVSGNTIYFGEGSWLTVV.